Only a few counts were recorded for the clone carrying this T cell receptor beta chain. What it binds is not known. The record originates from a study of beta chain features in type 1 diabetes. Overall study findings and caveats: When cDNA is sequenced, cells with high TCR expression could be over-represented. For Type 1 diabetes patients, all four CD4+ subsets carried TCRB CDR3s that were moderately but significantly shorter. Sampled from patients, naive, central memory and Treg TCRB repertoires appeared more similar than those sampled from healthy donors.

With 10 bases removed from V and 0 bases from J, the gap between germline ends came to 10 bases. Germline V gene lookup returns CDR1 ENHRY and CDR2 SYGVKD. The CDR3 spans 13 residues. Reverse transcribing all isolated RNA meant expressed TCRB transcripts were sequenced. An average of about 3.57 million reads was obtained for naive, central memory and regulatory T cell samples. TCRdb keeps only in-frame clones here, not all; method: immunoSEQ multiplex PCR. The repertoire holds about 340,000 clones, approximately 13% seen once, with about 0.016% in the top ten. The gene calls are TRBV10-3 and TRBJ2-1; a possible D gene is TRBD1 (5 bases). Sequenced sample: naive CD4+ T cells from blood. This TCR derives from a woman between 18 and 29 years old with type 1 diabetes. The CDR3: CATQGSSYNEQFF. The CDR3 bases are TGTGCCACGCAGGGCTCCTCCTACAATGAGCAGTTCTTC.